This T cell receptor (beta chain) was sequenced for a study of T cells in Graves' hyperthyroidism and ophthalmopathy (dated by TCRdb to the late 2010s). Looking at the study overall: Peripheral blood samples were taken at the time of initial diagnosis, prior to any treatment. To identify TCR V-J signatures that set the groups apart, the researchers used a discovery cohort of about a hundred patients, made up of around 40 with Graves' ophthalmopathy and about 59 with stable Graves' hyperthyroidism. Prospective prediction of ophthalmopathy was tested in an independent validation cohort consisting of fewer than 20 hyperthyroidism patients and more than 15 patients who later progressed to ophthalmopathy. The roughly 94 discovery patients were randomly split 7:3 into training and test sets. The study also compared thyroid tissue and blood T-cell repertoires from more than 5 Graves' hyperthyroidism patients. Once sampling was done, hyperthyroidism patients were given methimazole at a starting dose of 30 mg daily, whereas ophthalmopathy patients were given high-dose intravenous methylprednisolone. The paper reports TCR Vbeta CDR3 sequencing of some 140 peripheral blood samples: 40 or so ophthalmopathy, 75 to 80 hyperthyroidism and roughly 17 progressor patients. Overall study outcomes, separate from this receptor: No statistical method was used to fix the sample size in advance, and group allocation was not hidden from the investigators. A 13 V-J signature model separated ophthalmopathy from stable hyperthyroidism, with just over 85% sensitivity and 81.08% specificity in cross-validation and 80%/75% in testing. In validation, the model predicted progression to ophthalmopathy a median of roughly 6.5 months before onset, with approximately 71% sensitivity and just under 75% specificity. Blood samples also contained most of the expanded thyroid clonotypes (frequency above 0.001), which suggests that blood repertoires may reflect thyroid immune responses.

At least ten counts were recorded for this clonotype. Its antigen is unknown. No base qualities exist here, and no much larger clone lies one base off it. Ophthalmopathy patients had moderately to severely active disease, with a Clinical Activity Score of 3 or more, a NOSPECS grade of 4 or more, and a disease duration of less than 3 months. Patients with uncontrolled infections, other autoimmune diseases, pregnancy or lactation were excluded. Diagnoses were based on clinical symptoms, serum thyroxine and TRAb, thyroid ultrasound and orbital computed tomography. PBMCs were separated from roughly 10 ml of fresh peripheral blood using Ficoll-Paque density gradient centrifugation. Total RNA was extracted using Trizol reagent, and RNA quality was assessed on an Agilent 2100 Bioanalyzer. The TCR beta CDR3 regions were amplified from the RNA transcripts. The TCR CDR3 was subjected to a first round of RT-PCR using the HTBI primer set and the Qiagen OneStep RT-PCR kit. The libraries were constructed in a second round of multiplex PCR and then size-selected and purified. Libraries were sequenced paired-end with 100 bp reads on an Illumina HiSeq2000. For the original study's pipeline: SOAPnuke was used to process the raw data, with reads discarded if the reads contained adapters or uncalled bases, had a mean Phred below 15, or lacked an exact constant-primer or identifier match. High-quality paired reads were merged using COPE v1.2.5, and each unique nucleotide sequence was defined as a clonotype. Clonotypes were aligned to IMGT TRBV, TRBD and TRBJ reference segments using MiTCR v1.1. The analysis included only V-J combinations with a frequency above 0.0001, which together covered 99% to 99.2% of the repertoires. A TCS score was defined as the ratio of F50 (clonal expansion) to E x V (chaos), with BLOSUM62-based TCRdist applied between CDR3 peptides within each V-J. Welch's t-statistics and random forest reduced fewer than 600 V-J features to 10 to 15, which were used in a naive Bayes classifier (R e1071). The Morisita-Horn index was used to measure how similar the thyroid and blood repertoires were. TCRdb applied fastp at Q25 and MiXCR to the public reads, then kept only in-frame beta chains. Identical CDR3 protein sequences are pooled into one entry, listed with their most common genes and DNA. The V and J calls come from TCRdb's annotation, not from the publication. The sample contains approximately 600,000 distinct CDR3 sequences, roughly 15% of them found a single time. The ten largest clones take up around 4.5% of the sample.

V lost 8 bases and J lost 6 bases, and the count of bases not matched to a germline gene is 13. Looking up the germline V gene yields CDR1 MNHNS and CDR2 SASEGT. Including cysteine and phenylalanine, the CDR3 has 14 amino acids. Only the CDR3 DNA stays, 42 bases, in frame from base 1. Sequenced sample: blood. The receptor's source is a woman aged 35 to 49 with Graves' ophthalmopathy. The V and J genes are TRBV6-1 and TRBJ2-7; 7 nucleotides in the junction match TRBD1. The DNA reads TGTGCCAGCTCGACAGGGAGAGCCAGTGGCGAGCAGTACTTC. Its translation reads: CASSTGRASGEQYF.